This T cell receptor beta chain was documented in a study of blood T cell repertoires in COVID-19. The wider study: Some COVID-19 samples were acute and others convalescent; all came from the United States, Italy and Spain. In each case, the material was cDNA or gDNA derived from T cells, B-cell-depleted T cells, or PBMCs.

Authors' analysis steps: Amplification of reference gene primers was used by the study to estimate nucleated cell counts. The data were produced by immunoSEQ multiplex PCR, yet TCRdb's version contains in-frame clones alone and is incomplete. That table gives V, J and clone size, and the DNA gave D and trimming. The sample shows some 270,000 clones, 85% to 90% of them seen only once. Clinical history reported by participants formed the basis on which cohorts were assigned. The V gene end was trimmed by 5 bases and the J gene end by 10 bases; junction bases not matched to a gene: 7. This CDR3 has 13 amino acids. The V gene's germline CDR1 is SGHTA and CDR2 FQGTGA.

Input material: PBMCs or T cells enriched from blood (not recorded which). This chain joins TRBV7-3 and TRBJ2-1, with 8 bases fitting TRBD2. The sequence was collected from a young woman with acute COVID-19. Here the CDR3 reads CASSAAGEVEQFF. For the CDR3, the DNA is TGTGCCAGCAGCGCAGCGGGAGAGGTCGAGCAGTTCTTC.